The 11 T cell receptor beta chains presented below share a single source sample, sequenced in a study of T cells in Graves' hyperthyroidism and ophthalmopathy (dated by TCRdb to the late 2010s). The library was made by multiplex PCR. Reads for this sample came from an Illumina HiSeq 2000. The TCR beta CDR3 regions were amplified from RNA transcripts. The TCR CDR3 was subjected to a first round of RT-PCR using the HTBI primer set and the Qiagen OneStep RT-PCR kit. TCRdb reworked the public reads: Q25 trimming with fastp, MiXCR clone assembly, productive beta chains retained. Records with the same CDR3 protein are collapsed into one entry carrying the most frequent genes and DNA. This sample comprises more than 500,000 distinct CDR3 sequences, 14% of them detected only once. The ten largest clones capture around 14% of the sample. Material: blood. All receptors come from a woman between 40 and 55 years old with Graves' hyperthyroidism.

In this sample, this clonotype turned up once. The chain combines TRBV12-3 or TRBV12-4 with TRBJ2-2; maybe TRBD2 (6 bases). CDR3 length: 16 amino acids. V dropped 3 bases and J dropped 3 bases, with 14 bases sitting between them. CDR3 loop: CASSFKIRDYTGELFF. In DNA form, the CDR3 reads TGTGCCAGCAGTTTTAAGATCAGGGACTACACCGGGGAGCTGTTTTTT.

The V call is TRBV24-1, the J call TRBJ1-5; a possible D gene is TRBD1 (5 bases). CDR3 length equals 16 residues. Germline-derived CDR1 and CDR2 are KGHDR and SFDVKD. V was pared by 4 bases and J by 0 bases, with 12 bases between. In nucleotides, the CDR3 is TGTGCCACCAGTGACTCCTCGGGGGATAGCAATCAGCCCCAGCATTTT. Its protein product is CATSDSSGDSNQPQHF.

This clonotype has ten or more counts. The chain is built from TRBV11-2 and TRBJ2-1; perhaps TRBD2 as D (5 bases). V lost 3 bases and J lost 3, with 9 bases in between. Germline CDR1 is SGHAT and CDR2 is FQNNGV. This CDR3 is 14 amino acids long. The CDR3 loop is CASSFTRLYNEQFF. The DNA of the CDR3 is TGTGCCAGCAGCTTCACTAGGCTCTACAATGAGCAGTTCTTC.

J is TRBJ2-3 and V is TRBV9; 7 nucleotides agree with TRBD2. This CDR3 has 16 amino acids. J gave up 2 bases and V 3 bases, and 9 bases lay outside the gene matches. Germline V lookup: CDR1 SGDLS, CDR2 YYNGEE. The CDR3 sequence is CASSAGGWGFTDTQYF. The CDR3 DNA follows: TGTGCCAGCAGCGCCGGGGGGTGGGGATTCACAGATACGCAGTATTTT.

The rearrangement uses TRBV5-1 and TRBJ2-1; TRBD2 might be the D (5 bases). The CDR3 spans 16 residues. In germline, CDR1 is SGHRS, CDR2 YFSETQ. V lost 0 bases and J 6 bases, leaving 16 bases between the germline ends. Here the CDR3 DNA reads TGCGCCAGCAGCTTGGCCCATCGGGATAAGCTCAATGAGCAGTTCTTC. Translating it yields CASSLAHRDKLNEQFF.

This clonotype showed up just a few times. This chain connects TRBV28 to TRBJ1-2; 9 bases align to TRBD1. J gave up 4 bases and V 6 bases, and 6 bases lay outside the gene matches. This CDR3 region has 14 residues. Germline CDR1 and CDR2: MDHEN and SYDVKM. For the CDR3, the DNA is TGTGCCAGCAGACGGACAGGGGAAAGCTATGGCTACACCTTC. The encoded protein is CASRRTGESYGYTF.

This clonotype was found many times. The chain links TRBV5-1 to TRBJ1-1; the D gene is possibly TRBD1 (6 bases). Germline lookup yields CDR1 SGHRS and CDR2 YFSETQ. Trimming pared 0 bases from V and 1 base from J, leaving 10 bases between. There are 15 residues in the CDR3. CDR3 sequence: CASSLGGGRNTEAFF. The CDR3 bases are TGCGCCAGCAGCTTGGGTGGGGGGCGGAACACTGAAGCTTTCTTT.

CDR3 protein: CASSDMAGDQPQHF. The CDR3 nucleotides read TGTGCCAGCAGTGATATGGCAGGGGATCAGCCCCAGCATTTT. The chain carries TRBV6-1 and TRBJ1-5; the D gene is possibly TRBD1 (6 bases). V was pared by 3 bases and J by 5 bases, with 11 bases between. The CDR3 contains 14 residues. Germline loops: CDR1 MNHNS, CDR2 SASEGT.

Comments on this clonotype: Just one base apart from a much larger clone, this may be a read error. CDR3 amino acids: CASSPDPGTGQETQYF. The CDR3 bases are TGTGCCAGCAGTCCAGACCCCGGGACAGGGCAAGAGACCCAGTACTTC. The rearrangement uses TRBV6-2 or TRBV6-3 and TRBJ2-5; 9 bases align to TRBD1. V was clipped by 5 bases and J by 2 bases; unmatched bases: 9. This CDR3 spans 16 amino acids. Per the germline V gene, CDR1 is MNHEY and CDR2 is SVGEGT.

The V gene is TRBV6-5, the J gene TRBJ2-7; D may be TRBD2 (6 bases). The CDR3 is 18 residues long. Trimming shortened V by 2 bases and J by 2 bases, and 22 bases separated the two germline ends. CDR1 is MNHEY and CDR2 is SVGAGI in the germline V gene. This CDR3 is CASSYRRVVPTRTYEQYF. The CDR3 DNA sequence: TGTGCCAGCAGTTACAGGAGGGTGGTGCCAACCAGGACCTACGAGCAGTACTTC.

At least ten counts were recorded for this clonotype. The chain recombines TRBV6-1 with TRBJ1-5; 8 bases match TRBD1. V shed 3 bases and J 5 bases; nucleotides not matched to a gene: 12. The CDR3 has 17 amino acids. CDR1 is MNHNS, CDR2 SASEGT, per germline. CDR3 sequence: CASSEWSRTGFYQPQHF. DNA for the CDR3: TGTGCCAGCAGTGAGTGGTCACGGACAGGGTTTTATCAGCCCCAGCATTTT.